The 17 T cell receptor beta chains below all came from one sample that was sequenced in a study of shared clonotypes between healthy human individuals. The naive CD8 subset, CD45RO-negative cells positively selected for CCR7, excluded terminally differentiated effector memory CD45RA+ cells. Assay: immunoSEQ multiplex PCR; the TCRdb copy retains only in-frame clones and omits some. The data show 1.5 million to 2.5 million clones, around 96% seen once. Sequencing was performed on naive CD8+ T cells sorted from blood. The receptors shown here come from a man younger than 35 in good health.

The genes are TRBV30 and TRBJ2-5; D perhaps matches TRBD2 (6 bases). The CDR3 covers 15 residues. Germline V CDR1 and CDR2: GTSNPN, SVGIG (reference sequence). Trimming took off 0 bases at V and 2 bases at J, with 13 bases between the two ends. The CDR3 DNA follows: TGTGCCTGGAGTGTACACCAGGGACTTCAAGAGACCCAGTACTTC. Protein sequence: CAWSVHQGLQETQYF.

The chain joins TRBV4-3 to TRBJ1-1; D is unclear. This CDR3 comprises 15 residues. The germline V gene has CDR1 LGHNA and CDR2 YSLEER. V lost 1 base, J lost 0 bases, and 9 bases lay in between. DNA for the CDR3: TGCGCCAGCAGCCAAGTACCGGAGATGAACACTGAAGCTTTCTTT. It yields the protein CASSQVPEMNTEAFF.

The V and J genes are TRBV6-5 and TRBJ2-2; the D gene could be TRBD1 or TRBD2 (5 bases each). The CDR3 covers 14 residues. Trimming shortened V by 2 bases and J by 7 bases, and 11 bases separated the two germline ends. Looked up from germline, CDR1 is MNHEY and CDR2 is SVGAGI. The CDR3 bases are TGTGCCAGCAGTTACAGTTGGGACGGCGGGGAGCTGTTTTTT. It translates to CASSYSWDGGELFF.

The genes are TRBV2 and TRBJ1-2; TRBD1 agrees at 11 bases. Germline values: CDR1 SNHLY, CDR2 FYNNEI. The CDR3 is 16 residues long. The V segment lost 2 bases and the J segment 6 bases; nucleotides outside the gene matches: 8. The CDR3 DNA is TGTGCCAGCAGTGAATATGGGACAGGGGGACGAGATGGCTACACCTTC. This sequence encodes CASSEYGTGGRDGYTF. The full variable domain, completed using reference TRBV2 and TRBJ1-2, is EPEVTQTPSHQVTQMGQEVILRCVPISNHLYFYWYRQILGQKVEFLVSFYNNEISEKSEIFDDQFSVERPDGSNFTLKIRSTKLEDSAMYFCASSEYGTGGRDGYTFGSGTRLTVV.

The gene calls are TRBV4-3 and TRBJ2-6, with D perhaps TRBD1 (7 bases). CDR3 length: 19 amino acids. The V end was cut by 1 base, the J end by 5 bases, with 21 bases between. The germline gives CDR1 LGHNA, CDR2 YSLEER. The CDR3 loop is CASSQGVDREDSRANVLTF. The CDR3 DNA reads TGCGCCAGCAGCCAAGGCGTAGACAGGGAGGACTCGAGGGCCAACGTCCTGACTTTC.

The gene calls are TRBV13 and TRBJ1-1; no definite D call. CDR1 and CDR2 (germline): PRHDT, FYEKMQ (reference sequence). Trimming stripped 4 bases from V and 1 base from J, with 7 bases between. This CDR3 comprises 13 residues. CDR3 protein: CASSYGKNTEAFF. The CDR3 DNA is TGTGCCAGCAGCTACGGCAAGAACACTGAAGCTTTCTTT. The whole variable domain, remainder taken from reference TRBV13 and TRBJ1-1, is AAGVIQSPRHLIKEKRETATLKCYPIPRHDTVYWYQQGPGQDPQFLISFYEKMQSDKGSIPDRFSAQQFSDYHSELNMSSLELGDSALYFCASSYGKNTEAFFGQGTRLTVV.

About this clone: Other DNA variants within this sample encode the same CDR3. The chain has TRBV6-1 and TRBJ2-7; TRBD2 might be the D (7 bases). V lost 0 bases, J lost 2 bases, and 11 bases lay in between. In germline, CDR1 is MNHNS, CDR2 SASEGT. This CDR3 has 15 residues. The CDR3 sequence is CASSEAGGATYEQYF. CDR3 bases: TGTGCCAGCAGTGAAGCGGGGGGGGCGACCTACGAGCAGTACTTC.

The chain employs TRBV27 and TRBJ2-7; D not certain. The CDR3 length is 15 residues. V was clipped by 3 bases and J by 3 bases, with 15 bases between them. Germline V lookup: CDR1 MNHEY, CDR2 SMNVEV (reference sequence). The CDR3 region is CASSLSLPGLYEQYF. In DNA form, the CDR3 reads TGTGCCAGCAGTTTGAGTCTCCCCGGCCTCTACGAGCAGTACTTC.

CDR3 sequence: CASSSLEGLLYEQYF. The CDR3 nucleotides are TGTGCCAGCAGCTCCCTAGAGGGTCTACTCTACGAGCAGTACTTC. The rearrangement links TRBV7-8 to TRBJ2-7, with D possibly being TRBD2 (5 bases). The CDR3 totals 15 residues. Germline CDR1 and CDR2: SGHVS and FQNEAQ. Trimming took off 4 bases at V and 3 bases at J, with 16 bases between the two ends.

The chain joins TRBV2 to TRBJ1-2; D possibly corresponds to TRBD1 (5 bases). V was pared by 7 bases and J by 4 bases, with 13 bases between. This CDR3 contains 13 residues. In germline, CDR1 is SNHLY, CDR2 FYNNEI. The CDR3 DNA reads TGTGCCAGCATCCCAGGGTTGGGCTATGGCTACACCTTC. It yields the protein CASIPGLGYGYTF. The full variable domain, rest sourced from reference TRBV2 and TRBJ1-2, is EPEVTQTPSHQVTQMGQEVILRCVPISNHLYFYWYRQILGQKVEFLVSFYNNEISEKSEIFDDQFSVERPDGSNFTLKIRSTKLEDSAMYFCASIPGLGYGYTFGSGTRLTVV.

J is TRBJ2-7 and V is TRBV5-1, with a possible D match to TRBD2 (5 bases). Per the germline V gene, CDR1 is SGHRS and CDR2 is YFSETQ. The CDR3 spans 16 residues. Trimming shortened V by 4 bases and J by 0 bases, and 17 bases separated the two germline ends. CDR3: CASSRNREGSSYEQYF. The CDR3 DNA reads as TGCGCCAGCAGCAGAAACCGGGAAGGGAGCTCCTACGAGCAGTACTTC.

The CDR3 loop reads CASLEGTGGFYGYTF. CDR3 bases: TGTGCCAGCCTCGAGGGAACAGGGGGCTTCTATGGCTACACCTTC. V usage is TRBV6-1 and J usage is TRBJ1-2; 9 bases are a match to TRBD1. Trimming took 8 bases from V and 4 from J; bases not matched to a gene: 11. The CDR3 sequence is 15 residues long. The germline V gene has CDR1 MNHNS and CDR2 SASEGT.

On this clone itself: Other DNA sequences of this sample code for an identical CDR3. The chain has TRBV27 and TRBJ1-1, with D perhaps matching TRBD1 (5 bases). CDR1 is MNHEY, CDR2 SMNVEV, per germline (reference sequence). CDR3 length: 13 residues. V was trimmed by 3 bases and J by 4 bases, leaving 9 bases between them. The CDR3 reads CASSFGRGTEAFF. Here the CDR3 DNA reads TGTGCCAGCAGTTTTGGGAGGGGCACTGAAGCTTTCTTT.

The DNA of the CDR3 is TGCGCCAGCAGCCGGGGGACAGACGGCTACGAGCAGTACTTC. This gives the protein CASSRGTDGYEQYF. The chain is built from TRBV4-1 and TRBJ2-7, with 7 bases that match TRBD1. J gave up 3 bases and V 4 bases, and 6 bases lay outside the gene matches. Germline lookup yields CDR1 MGHRA and CDR2 YSYEKL. This CDR3 is 14 amino acids long.

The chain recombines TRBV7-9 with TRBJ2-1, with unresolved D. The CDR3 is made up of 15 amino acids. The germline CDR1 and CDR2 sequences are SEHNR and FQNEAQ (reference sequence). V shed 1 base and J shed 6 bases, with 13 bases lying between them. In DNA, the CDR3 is TGTGCCAGCAGCTTAGGTGGGTTAGTGGGCAATGAGCAGTTCTTC. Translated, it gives CASSLGGLVGNEQFF.

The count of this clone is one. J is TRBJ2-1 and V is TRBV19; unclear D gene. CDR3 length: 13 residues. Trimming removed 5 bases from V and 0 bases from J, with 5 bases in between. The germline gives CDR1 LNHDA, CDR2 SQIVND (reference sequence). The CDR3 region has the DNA TGTGCCAGTAGTCAGAGCTCCTACAATGAGCAGTTCTTC. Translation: CASSQSSYNEQFF.

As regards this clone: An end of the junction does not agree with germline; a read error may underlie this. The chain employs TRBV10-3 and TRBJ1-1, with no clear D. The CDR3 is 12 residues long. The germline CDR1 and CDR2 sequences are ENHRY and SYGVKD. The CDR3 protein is CAISDNSADAFF. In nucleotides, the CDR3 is TGTGCCATCAGTGATAATTCGGCTGATGCTTTCTTT.